This entry describes one TCR beta chain. No antigen is known for it. The record has no base qualities; no much larger clone is one base away. Ficoll-Paque density gradient centrifugation was the method used to isolate PBMCs. This specimen comes from a study of T-cell memory formation after mild COVID-19 (dated by TCRdb to about 2021). Background for the entire study: Most TCR sequence clusters were specific to one of the two donors. The cohort comprised two young, previously healthy adult volunteers, one female and one male. T-cell clones expanding and contracting after mild COVID-19 in a couple of donors were tracked by longitudinal TCRalpha and TCRbeta repertoire sequencing.

The run used an Illumina NovaSeq 6000. TCRalpha and TCRbeta cDNA libraries were constructed by 5'RACE with constant-segment primers, with sample barcodes and unique molecular identifiers being introduced. Trizol reagent was used to extract RNA from every sample. The libraries were amplified in two PCR steps, and the second step added a second sample barcode and Illumina TruSeq adapters. The libraries were sequenced on an Illumina NovaSeq using 2 x 150 bp paired-end reads. Under the source paper's analysis protocol: The reads were demultiplexed and collapsed into UMI-guided consensus sequences using migec v1.2.7. Using mixcr v2.1.11, UMI consensuses were aligned to TRA and TRB V and J templates and then assembled into clonotypes. Clonotypes were classified as expanded or contracted when called significant by both edgeR and NoisET, with noise models trained on biological replicates. edgeR calls used a false discovery rate-adjusted p below 0.01 and a log2 fold-change threshold of 1. As an exploratory analysis of dynamics, max-normalized trajectories of the 1000 most abundant clonotypes were examined by PCA with hierarchical clustering. Each responding clone was given a CD4 or CD8 phenotype based on the CD4+ and CD8+ repertoires, which had been sequenced separately. The public sequencing data were trimmed at Q25 with fastp and processed into clonotypes with MiXCR by TCRdb, which kept only in-frame beta chains. Rows with a matching CDR3 protein are joined into one entry that keeps the most common DNA and genes. TCRdb assigned the V and J calls; the authors' analysis was not used. This sample comprises hundreds of thousands of distinct CDR3 sequences, roughly 22% of them detected only once. Around 13% of the sample comes from the top ten.

Overall study results and their limits: The second-wave clones that peaked on day 37 were not confirmed to be SARS-CoV-2 specific. The study included only two mild cases, and larger cohorts that include severe cases with pre-infection samples were judged to be necessary. Clones that contracted from day 15 to 85 showed balanced CD4/CD8 phenotypes, whereas a second wave of clones that expanded from day 15 to 37 leaned towards CD4+. The detection of some responding clones in pre-infection memory suggests that pre-existing cross-reactive memory T cells joined the SARS-CoV-2 response. Contracting CD4+ clones turned up mainly in the CM and EM memory subsets, whereas EMRA was where CD8+ clones were enriched.

The sample was PBMCs or a T cell subset sorted from them (not recorded which). The receptor comes from an adult woman who had mild COVID-19 (a few samples of this study predate the infection). The sample titles of this study are shuffled in the database, so cell type and time point are left out; the donor was told from shared clones.

The base sequence is TGTGCCAGCAGTTTGGACAGGGGAGGAAACACCATATATTTT. Its product reads: CASSLDRGGNTIYF. This sequence uses TRBV12-3 or TRBV12-4 and TRBJ1-3, and 9 junctional nucleotides match TRBD1. For this chain, trimming is 3 bases at the V end and 4 bases at the J end, and the number of junction bases without a gene match is 1. The CDR3 holds 14 amino acids from the cysteine to the phenylalanine. CDR3 DNA is the only sequence kept; it has 42 bases, read in frame from the first base.